This TCR beta chain was found in a study of sequential checkpoint blockade in melanoma. Background on the study: Patients were randomized 1:1 to nivolumab-then-ipilimumab or ipilimumab-then-nivolumab first-line. Each arm's sequence ended with maintenance nivolumab.

Method: immunoSEQ multiplex PCR; TCRdb's copy keeps in-frame clones and lacks some. The sample records around 34,000 clones, approximately 77% being singletons. Sample treatment: randomized to nivolumab then ipilimumab (arm A) or the reverse (arm B). The V and J ends lost 10 bases and 0 bases respectively, with 17 bases between them. CDR3 length: 15 amino acids. Germline V gene sequence: CDR1 SGHAT, CDR2 FQNNGV. This clone was recorded once. This TCR came from a human donor with melanoma. The rearrangement uses TRBV11-2 and TRBJ2-3; perhaps TRBD1 as D (6 bases). This material consisted of CD8+ T cells sorted from blood (inferred from file names), taken from a patient given nivolumab and ipilimumab in sequence. CDR3 in amino acids: CAIASGQTSTDTQYF. CDR3 nucleotides: TGTGCCATAGCTAGTGGACAGACTAGCACAGATACGCAGTATTTT.